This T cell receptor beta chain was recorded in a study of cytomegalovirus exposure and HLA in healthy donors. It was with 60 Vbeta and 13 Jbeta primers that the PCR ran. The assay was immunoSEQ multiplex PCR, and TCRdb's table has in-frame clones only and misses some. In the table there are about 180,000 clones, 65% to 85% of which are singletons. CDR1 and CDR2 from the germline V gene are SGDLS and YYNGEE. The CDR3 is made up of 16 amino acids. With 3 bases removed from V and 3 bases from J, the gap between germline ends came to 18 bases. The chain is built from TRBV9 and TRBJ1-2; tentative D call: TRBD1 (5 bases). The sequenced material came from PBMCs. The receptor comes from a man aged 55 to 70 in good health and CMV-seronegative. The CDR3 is CASSARGGRVDYGYTF. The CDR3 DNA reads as TGTGCCAGCAGCGCTCGAGGCGGCAGGGTCGACTATGGCTACACCTTC.